This TCR beta chain was recorded in a study of blood T cell repertoires in COVID-19. Sequenced by immunoSEQ multiplex PCR; TCRdb stores in-frame clones only, minus some. The sample has 40,000 or so clones; 75% to 90% are singletons. The CDR3 totals 14 residues. Trimming shortened V by 4 bases and J by 5 bases, and 12 bases separated the two germline ends. CDR1 and CDR2 (germline): SGHTA, FQGNSA. The source of this sequence is a man in his forties or fifties with active COVID-19. The source material was peripheral blood. V and J are TRBV7-2 and TRBJ1-5, with D uncertain. CDR3 DNA sequence: TGTGCCAGCAGCTACGGACTGACGGATCAGCCCCAGCATTTT. This translates into CASSYGLTDQPQHF.